This T cell receptor beta chain was obtained from a study of blood T cell repertoires in COVID-19. Turning to the study itself: COVID-19 samples, acute and convalescent, were from the United States, Italy and Spain.

Participant ages covered about 18 to 89 years across about two dozen US areas. Symptom resolution, clearance, or two negative PCRs marked the recovered donors of Cohort 3. Original processing notes: Amplification with reference gene primers provided the estimates of nucleated cell counts. Using immunoSEQ multiplex PCR, the repertoire was profiled, and TCRdb retains in-frame clones only, with some absent. V, J and clone size are taken as reported in that table, and D and trimming were inferred from the DNA itself. Of 250,000 or so clones listed, roughly 82% are singletons. The CDR3 sequence is 15 residues long. Germline CDR1 reads MNHEY; CDR2 reads SVGAGI. The ends were cut back, 0 bases at V and 5 bases at J, with 13 bases in the middle.

The sample comprised PBMCs or T cells enriched from blood (not recorded which). This chain links TRBV6-5 with TRBJ1-1; the D is unclear. The TCR originated in a woman aged 45-59 years who had recovered from COVID-19. CDR3 in amino acids: CASSYSPGSRTEAFF. Written as DNA, the CDR3 is TGTGCCAGCAGTTACTCCCCCGGGTCGAGGACTGAAGCTTTCTTT.